Listed below are T cell receptor beta chains from one sample, sequenced in a study of cytomegalovirus exposure and HLA in healthy donors. Some clones are missing from TCRdb's copy, which holds only in-frame ones; the method was immunoSEQ multiplex PCR. The sample has about 150,000 clones; approximately 68% are singletons. Sequences were obtained from PBMCs. The receptors stem from a man aged 35 to 55 in good health and CMV-seronegative. Each CDR3 is given with its conserved first and last residue. A D gene is named only where the DNA matches it firmly. The size of a clone is reported for some rows only, either as once, few or many, or as a class for expanded clones.

CDR3 length: 13; clone size: once; V gene: TRBV2; D gene: -; J gene: TRBJ1-1; CDR3 protein: CASSLRQNTEAFF; CDR3 DNA: TGTGCCAGCAGCCTCAGACAGAACACTGAAGCTTTCTTT
CDR3 length: 13; clone size: -; V gene: TRBV10-2; D gene: TRBD1; J gene: TRBJ1-1; CDR3 protein: CASRRDSDTEAFF; CDR3 DNA: TGCGCCAGTCGCCGGGACAGTGACACTGAAGCTTTCTTT
CDR3 length: 15; clone size: -; V gene: TRBV7-2; D gene: TRBD1; J gene: TRBJ2-5; CDR3 protein: CASSPNRGVRETQYF; CDR3 DNA: TGTGCCAGCAGCCCCAACAGGGGGGTGAGGGAGACCCAGTACTTC
CDR3 length: 13; clone size: -; V gene: TRBV27; D gene: TRBD2; J gene: TRBJ2-5; CDR3 protein: CASSLVAGETQYF; CDR3 DNA: TGTGCCAGCAGTTTGGTAGCGGGAGAGACCCAGTACTTC
CDR3 length: 14; clone size: -; V gene: TRBV19; D gene: -; J gene: TRBJ2-2; CDR3 protein: CASSIPQGTGELFF; CDR3 DNA: TGTGCCAGTAGTATCCCGCAGGGCACCGGGGAGCTGTTTTTT
CDR3 length: 15; clone size: -; V gene: TRBV7-9; D gene: -; J gene: TRBJ2-5; CDR3 protein: CASSSPTRFPETQYF; CDR3 DNA: TGTGCCAGCAGCTCCCCCACTAGGTTCCCCGAGACCCAGTACTTC
CDR3 length: 15; clone size: once; V gene: TRBV5-1; D gene: -; J gene: TRBJ1-3; CDR3 protein: CASSPTTGGGNTIYF; CDR3 DNA: TGCGCCAGCAGCCCCACGACGGGGGGAGGAAACACCATATATTTT
CDR3 length: 14; clone size: once; V gene: TRBV2; D gene: -; J gene: TRBJ1-1; CDR3 protein: CASRWTQMNTEAFF; CDR3 DNA: TGTGCCAGCCGATGGACACAGATGAACACTGAAGCTTTCTTT
CDR3 length: 16; clone size: once; V gene: TRBV14; D gene: -; J gene: TRBJ2-7; CDR3 protein: CASSQDTVVSSYEQYF; CDR3 DNA: TGTGCCAGCAGCCAAGATACCGTCGTTAGCTCCTACGAGCAGTACTTC
CDR3 length: 15; clone size: -; V gene: TRBV4-3; D gene: TRBD1; J gene: TRBJ2-7; CDR3 protein: CASSHLPGQGYEQYF; CDR3 DNA: TGCGCCAGCAGCCACTTGCCGGGACAGGGCTACGAGCAGTACTTC
CDR3 length: 17; clone size: -; V gene: TRBV7-9; D gene: -; J gene: TRBJ2-1; CDR3 protein: CASSLISTSKNRNEQFF; CDR3 DNA: TGTGCCAGCAGCTTAATCTCAACTAGCAAGAACCGAAATGAGCAGTTCTTC
CDR3 length: 16; clone size: -; V gene: TRBV7-8; D gene: TRBD1; J gene: TRBJ1-2; CDR3 protein: CASSIRDRSYIGGYTF; CDR3 DNA: TGTGCCAGCAGCATCCGGGACAGGTCGTACATCGGTGGCTACACCTTC
CDR3 length: 15; clone size: -; V gene: TRBV5-1; D gene: TRBD1; J gene: TRBJ2-5; CDR3 protein: CASSLPTGRLETQYF; CDR3 DNA: TGCGCCAGCAGCTTGCCGACAGGGCGGTTAGAGACCCAGTACTTC
CDR3 length: 15; clone size: -; V gene: TRBV18; D gene: TRBD1; J gene: TRBJ1-5; CDR3 protein: CASSPADRGDQPQHF; CDR3 DNA: TGTGCCAGCTCACCCGCCGACAGGGGGGATCAGCCCCAGCATTTT
CDR3 length: 16; clone size: -; V gene: TRBV5-1; D gene: -; J gene: TRBJ1-2; CDR3 protein: CASSPETPQANYGYTF; CDR3 DNA: TGCGCCAGCAGCCCTGAAACACCCCAAGCTAACTATGGCTACACCTTC
CDR3 length: 14; clone size: -; V gene: TRBV6-5; D gene: TRBD1; J gene: TRBJ1-4; CDR3 protein: CASRRGTDGEKLFF; CDR3 DNA: TGTGCCAGCAGGAGGGGGACAGACGGCGAAAAACTGTTTTTT
CDR3 length: 13; clone size: -; V gene: TRBV5-6; D gene: -; J gene: TRBJ1-5; CDR3 protein: CASSPGGREPQNF; CDR3 DNA: TGTGCCAGCAGCCCCGGGGGGCGGGAGCCCCAGAATTTT
CDR3 length: 17; clone size: -; V gene: TRBV4-1; D gene: -; J gene: TRBJ2-2; CDR3 protein: CASSLLMGGRGTGELFF; CDR3 DNA: TGCGCCAGCAGCCTCCTCATGGGGGGTCGGGGCACCGGGGAGCTGTTTTTT
CDR3 length: 14; clone size: -; V gene: TRBV5-6; D gene: TRBD2; J gene: TRBJ2-1; CDR3 protein: CASSFPGRDNEQFF; CDR3 DNA: TGTGCCAGCAGCTTTCCAGGGAGGGACAATGAGCAGTTCTTC
CDR3 length: 14; clone size: -; V gene: TRBV7-9; D gene: -; J gene: TRBJ1-2; CDR3 protein: CASSLKSVNYGYTF; CDR3 DNA: TGTGCCAGCAGTTTAAAATCAGTTAACTATGGCTACACCTTC
CDR3 length: 15; clone size: few; V gene: TRBV19; D gene: -; J gene: TRBJ1-6; CDR3 protein: CASTTGEGRDSPLHF; CDR3 DNA: TGTGCCAGTACCACCGGGGAGGGCAGAGATTCACCCCTCCACTTT
CDR3 length: 14; clone size: -; V gene: TRBV6-5; D gene: -; J gene: TRBJ2-7; CDR3 protein: CASSYDWSAYEQYF; CDR3 DNA: TGTGCCAGCAGTTACGACTGGTCGGCCTACGAGCAGTACTTC
CDR3 length: 15; clone size: -; V gene: TRBV9; D gene: -; J gene: TRBJ2-2; CDR3 protein: CASSVAVVNTGELFF; CDR3 DNA: TGTGCCAGCAGCGTAGCCGTCGTAAACACCGGGGAGCTGTTTTTT
CDR3 length: 18; clone size: -; V gene: TRBV30; D gene: TRBD1; J gene: TRBJ1-1; CDR3 protein: CAWRPPTYRGQWGTEAFF; CDR3 DNA: TGTGCCTGGAGACCCCCAACGTACCGGGGACAGTGGGGTACTGAAGCTTTCTTT
CDR3 length: 11; clone size: -; V gene: TRBV28; D gene: -; J gene: TRBJ2-7; CDR3 protein: CASSALYEQYF; CDR3 DNA: TGTGCCAGCAGCGCACTGTACGAGCAGTACTTC
CDR3 length: 15; clone size: few; V gene: TRBV5-4; D gene: TRBD2; J gene: TRBJ2-7; CDR3 protein: CASAVGPRGGREQYF; CDR3 DNA: TGTGCCAGCGCTGTGGGGCCTCGGGGGGGGCGCGAGCAGTACTTC
CDR3 length: 17; clone size: -; V gene: TRBV12-5; D gene: TRBD2; J gene: TRBJ2-1; CDR3 protein: CASGLELAGATYNEQFF; CDR3 DNA: TGTGCTAGTGGTTTGGAACTAGCGGGAGCTACCTACAATGAGCAGTTCTTC
CDR3 length: 13; clone size: -; V gene: TRBV6-5; D gene: -; J gene: TRBJ1-2; CDR3 protein: CASSSREIYGYPF; CDR3 DNA: TGTGCCAGCAGTTCTCGGGAAATCTATGGCTACCCCTTC
CDR3 length: 17; clone size: -; V gene: TRBV15; D gene: TRBD2; J gene: TRBJ2-3; CDR3 protein: CATSRSQREGLKDTQYF; CDR3 DNA: TGTGCCACCAGCAGATCACAGCGGGAGGGCCTTAAAGATACGCAGTATTTT
CDR3 length: 14; clone size: -; V gene: TRBV5-1; D gene: -; J gene: TRBJ2-5; CDR3 protein: CASSLDGGPVTQYF; CDR3 DNA: TGCGCCAGCAGCTTGGATGGGGGCCCCGTAACCCAGTACTTC
CDR3 length: 16; clone size: -; V gene: TRBV10-1; D gene: TRBD1; J gene: TRBJ2-1; CDR3 protein: CASSGRRGTGYNEQFF; CDR3 DNA: TGCGCCAGCAGTGGTCGGCGGGGGACAGGGTACAATGAGCAGTTCTTC
CDR3 length: 14; clone size: -; V gene: TRBV7-3; D gene: -; J gene: TRBJ2-1; CDR3 protein: CASSLDLVYNEQFF; CDR3 DNA: TGTGCCAGCAGTCTCGACCTAGTTTACAATGAGCAGTTCTTC
CDR3 length: 15; clone size: few; V gene: TRBV4-3; D gene: TRBD2; J gene: TRBJ2-7; CDR3 protein: CASSQDLAGLYEQYF; CDR3 DNA: TGCGCCAGCAGCCAAGATCTAGCGGGTCTTTACGAGCAGTACTTC
CDR3 length: 14; clone size: -; V gene: TRBV9; D gene: -; J gene: TRBJ1-4; CDR3 protein: CASSVDGRDEKLFF; CDR3 DNA: TGTGCCAGCAGCGTAGACGGCAGGGATGAAAAACTGTTTTTT
CDR3 length: 15; clone size: -; V gene: TRBV5-6; D gene: TRBD2; J gene: TRBJ2-5; CDR3 protein: CASSYYSGEQETQYF; CDR3 DNA: TGTGCCAGCAGCTACTATAGCGGGGAACAAGAGACCCAGTACTTC
CDR3 length: 12; clone size: -; V gene: TRBV5-5; D gene: -; J gene: TRBJ1-1; CDR3 protein: CASSLSDTEAFF; CDR3 DNA: TGTGCCAGCAGCTTGTCGGACACTGAAGCTTTCTTT
CDR3 length: 13; clone size: -; V gene: TRBV29-1; D gene: -; J gene: TRBJ2-1; CDR3 protein: CSVPLSSYNEQFF; CDR3 DNA: TGCAGCGTTCCTCTGAGCTCCTACAATGAGCAGTTCTTC
CDR3 length: 18; clone size: -; V gene: TRBV2; D gene: TRBD2; J gene: TRBJ2-7; CDR3 protein: CASSESRPGLGLTYEQYF; CDR3 DNA: TGTGCCAGCAGTGAAAGTCGACCGGGACTAGGTTTGACCTACGAGCAGTACTTC
CDR3 length: 12; clone size: -; V gene: TRBV6-1; D gene: -; J gene: TRBJ1-1; CDR3 protein: CASRTRNTEAFF; CDR3 DNA: TGTGCCAGCAGAACAAGGAACACTGAAGCTTTCTTT
CDR3 length: 16; clone size: -; V gene: TRBV18; D gene: TRBD2; J gene: TRBJ2-1; CDR3 protein: CASSLTREGWRNEQFF; CDR3 DNA: TGTGCCAGCTCACTAACCCGGGAGGGTTGGCGAAATGAGCAGTTCTTC
CDR3 length: 17; clone size: few; V gene: TRBV28; D gene: TRBD2; J gene: TRBJ2-3; CDR3 protein: CASSLSASGPRGDTQYF; CDR3 DNA: TGTGCCAGCAGTTTATCGGCTAGCGGGCCGAGGGGGGATACGCAGTATTTT
CDR3 length: 14; clone size: -; V gene: TRBV2; D gene: TRBD2; J gene: TRBJ2-7; CDR3 protein: CASTAGGGDYEQYF; CDR3 DNA: TGTGCCAGCACAGCGGGGGGCGGCGACTACGAGCAGTACTTC
CDR3 length: 15; clone size: few; V gene: TRBV5-4; D gene: TRBD1; J gene: TRBJ2-7; CDR3 protein: CASSLKGTGPYEQYF; CDR3 DNA: TGTGCCAGCAGCTTGAAGGGGACAGGGCCCTACGAGCAGTACTTC
CDR3 length: 13; clone size: few; V gene: TRBV30; D gene: -; J gene: TRBJ2-7; CDR3 protein: CAWSTSGPYEQYF; CDR3 DNA: TGTGCCTGGAGTACGTCGGGTCCCTACGAGCAGTACTTC
CDR3 length: 16; clone size: -; V gene: TRBV5-4; D gene: TRBD2; J gene: TRBJ2-5; CDR3 protein: CASSWVGVAGEETQYF; CDR3 DNA: TGTGCCAGCAGCTGGGTAGGGGTGGCGGGGGAAGAGACCCAGTACTTC
CDR3 length: 13; clone size: -; V gene: TRBV10-2; D gene: TRBD2; J gene: TRBJ2-7; CDR3 protein: CASRGLADYEQYF; CDR3 DNA: TGCGCCAGTAGAGGACTAGCGGACTACGAGCAGTACTTC
CDR3 length: 15; clone size: -; V gene: TRBV19; D gene: -; J gene: TRBJ2-2; CDR3 protein: CASSIISPNTGELFF; CDR3 DNA: TGTGCCAGTAGTATAATCTCCCCGAACACCGGGGAGCTGTTTTTT
CDR3 length: 14; clone size: -; V gene: TRBV10-3; D gene: TRBD1; J gene: TRBJ2-5; CDR3 protein: CAISGGGNQETQYF; CDR3 DNA: TGTGCCATCAGTGGAGGGGGCAACCAAGAGACCCAGTACTTC
CDR3 length: 16; clone size: -; V gene: TRBV4-1; D gene: TRBD1; J gene: TRBJ1-5; CDR3 protein: CASSHRQGAVNQPQNF; CDR3 DNA: TGCGCCAGCAGCCACCGACAGGGGGCGGTGAATCAGCCCCAGAATTTT